The present T cell receptor (beta chain) was sequenced within a study of OX40 agonist ivuxolimab in advanced cancers. Study background: Patients received intravenous ivuxolimab every 2 weeks at 0.01 to 10 mg/kg. Study findings and constraints: The study found that CD8+ T cells averaged more expanded clones than CD4+. Partly responding patients at 0.1-3.0 mg/kg showed some of the smallest clonal expansion.

Details on this clone: The target antigen is unknown.

The method was immunoSEQ multiplex PCR; TCRdb's version includes in-frame clones alone and lacks a portion of them. The profile covers 75,000 to 90,000 clones, with 92% appearing a single time and 0.55% to 0.65% taken by the ten largest. The TCR sequence derives from an adult with an advanced solid tumor such as melanoma, head and neck, liver or kidney cancer. The source material was CD4+ or CD8+ T cells sorted from blood, sampled in a trial of the OX40 agonist ivuxolimab.

CDR3 protein: CASSLVVGQTYGYTF. For the CDR3, the DNA is TGTGCCAGCAGCTTAGTGGTGGGCCAGACTTATGGCTACACCTTC. The chain is built from TRBV7-9 and TRBJ1-2; no clear D. Trimming pared 1 base from V and 5 bases from J, leaving 14 bases between. The length of the CDR3 is 15 residues. CDR1 is SEHNR and CDR2 is FQNEAQ in the germline V gene (reference sequence).